These T cell receptor beta chains were read from a single sample in a study of identical twins. One entry per CDR3 protein, called by TCRdb with MiXCR from the 5' RACE reads. The data contain approximately 600,000 distinct CDR3 sequences, more than 9% of them seen just once; the ten biggest clones take up around 3.1%. These data also formed part of another study, on yellow fever vaccine responses in identical twins.

Sequenced: PBMCs. These receptors originate from a woman in her late teens or twenties in good health. Each CDR3 is given with its conserved first and last residue. The D gene is left open where the match is weak. Not every row has a clone size; where given, it reads once, few, many or a size class.

clone_size: -; j_call: TRBJ2-5; d_call: -; v_call: TRBV6-1; cdr3_aa: CASSMTSWAEETQYF; cdr3_nt: TGTGCCAGCAGCATGACTAGTTGGGCGGAAGAGACCCAGTACTTC
clone_size: many; j_call: TRBJ2-3; d_call: -; v_call: TRBV20-1; cdr3_aa: CSAMISTDTQYF; cdr3_nt: TGCAGTGCTATGATCAGCACAGATACGCAGTATTTT
clone_size: few; j_call: TRBJ2-1; d_call: TRBD2; v_call: TRBV6-1; cdr3_aa: CASSPLTSRYNEQFF; cdr3_nt: TGTGCCAGCAGTCCACTGACTAGCAGATACAATGAGCAGTTCTTC
clone_size: -; j_call: TRBJ2-7; d_call: TRBD2; v_call: TRBV6-2/TRBV6-3; cdr3_aa: CASSRGLAGVDEQYF; cdr3_nt: TGTGCCAGCAGTCGGGGACTAGCGGGAGTCGACGAGCAGTACTTC
clone_size: -; j_call: TRBJ2-5; d_call: TRBD1; v_call: TRBV10-3; cdr3_aa: CAIRGTAQETQYF; cdr3_nt: TGTGCCATCAGGGGGACAGCCCAAGAGACCCAGTACTTC
clone_size: once; j_call: TRBJ2-6; d_call: TRBD1; v_call: TRBV12-3/TRBV12-4; cdr3_aa: CACCLLVGTGEGANVLTF; cdr3_nt: TGTGCCTGCTGTTTATTAGTGGGGACAGGGGAAGGGGCCAACGTCCTGACTTTC
clone_size: few; j_call: TRBJ2-2; d_call: -; v_call: TRBV15; cdr3_aa: CATSRGTSYPDPELF; cdr3_nt: TGTGCCACCAGCAGAGGTACATCCTACCCCGACCCGGAACTTTTT
clone_size: -; j_call: TRBJ1-1; d_call: -; v_call: TRBV20-1; cdr3_aa: CSARTWGEAFF; cdr3_nt: TGCAGTGCTAGAACATGGGGTGAAGCTTTCTTT
clone_size: few; j_call: TRBJ2-5; d_call: TRBD2; v_call: TRBV20-1; cdr3_aa: CSASPASGGQETQYF; cdr3_nt: TGCAGTGCTAGTCCGGCTAGCGGGGGCCAAGAGACCCAGTACTTC
clone_size: few; j_call: TRBJ2-5; d_call: TRBD2; v_call: TRBV7-9; cdr3_aa: CASSARLAGGQETQYF; cdr3_nt: TGTGCCAGCAGCGCGCGACTAGCGGGGGGGCAAGAGACCCAGTACTTC
clone_size: few; j_call: TRBJ2-3; d_call: -; v_call: TRBV28; cdr3_aa: CASSPLSWAASFTDTQYF; cdr3_nt: TGTGCCAGCAGTCCACTCTCCTGGGCGGCCAGCTTCACAGATACGCAGTATTTT
clone_size: few; j_call: TRBJ2-7; d_call: TRBD2; v_call: TRBV4-2; cdr3_aa: CASSQGPLLAGGDHEQYF; cdr3_nt: TGTGCCAGCAGCCAAGGACCCTTACTAGCGGGAGGGGATCACGAGCAGTACTTC
clone_size: few; j_call: TRBJ2-5; d_call: -; v_call: TRBV28; cdr3_aa: CASSLPIARETQYF; cdr3_nt: TGTGCCAGCAGTTTGCCCATCGCGCGAGAGACCCAGTACTTC
clone_size: -; j_call: TRBJ2-1; d_call: -; v_call: TRBV6-2/TRBV6-3; cdr3_aa: CASSLPPLPEQFF; cdr3_nt: TGTGCCAGCAGTCTCCCCCCTCTACCAGAGCAGTTCTTC
clone_size: few; j_call: TRBJ2-3; d_call: TRBD2; v_call: TRBV7-2; cdr3_aa: CASSLVGLAGVADTQYF; cdr3_nt: TGTGCCAGCAGCTTAGTTGGACTAGCGGGGGTGGCAGATACGCAGTATTTT
clone_size: few; j_call: TRBJ1-2; d_call: TRBD1; v_call: TRBV6-1; cdr3_aa: CASIPGTVVIYGYTF; cdr3_nt: TGTGCCAGCATCCCTGGGACAGTCGTTATCTATGGCTACACCTTC
clone_size: -; j_call: TRBJ2-5; d_call: -; v_call: TRBV27; cdr3_aa: CASNPGTTRETQYF; cdr3_nt: TGTGCCAGCAACCCCGGGACAACCAGGGAGACCCAGTACTTC
clone_size: few; j_call: TRBJ2-2; d_call: TRBD2; v_call: TRBV11-1; cdr3_aa: CASSLLPALAGGTGELFF; cdr3_nt: TGTGCCAGCAGCTTACTCCCTGCGCTAGCGGGAGGGACCGGGGAGCTGTTTTTT